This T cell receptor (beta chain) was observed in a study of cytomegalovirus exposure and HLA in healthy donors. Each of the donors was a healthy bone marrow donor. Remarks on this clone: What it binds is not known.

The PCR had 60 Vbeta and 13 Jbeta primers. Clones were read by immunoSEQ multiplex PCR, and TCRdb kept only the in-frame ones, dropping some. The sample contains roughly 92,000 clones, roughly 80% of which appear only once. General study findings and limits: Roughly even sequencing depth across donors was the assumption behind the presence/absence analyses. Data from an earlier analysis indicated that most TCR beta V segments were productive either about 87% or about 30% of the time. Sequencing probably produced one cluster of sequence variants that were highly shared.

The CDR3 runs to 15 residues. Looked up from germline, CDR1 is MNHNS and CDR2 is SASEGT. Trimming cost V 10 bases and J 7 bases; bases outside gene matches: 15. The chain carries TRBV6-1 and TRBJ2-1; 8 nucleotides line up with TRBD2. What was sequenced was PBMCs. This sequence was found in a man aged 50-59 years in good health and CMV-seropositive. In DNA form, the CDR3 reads TGTGCCAACTCAAAGGAAGCGGGAGTGAAAAATGAGCAGTTCTTC. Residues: CANSKEAGVKNEQFF.